The 27 T cell receptor beta chains reported below all come from one sample, sequenced in a study of PD-L1 blockade in urothelial cancer. The protocol was immunoSEQ multiplex PCR, while the TCRdb copy is restricted to in-frame clones and leaves out a portion. The sample includes 95,000 to 130,000 clones, around 88% of them seen just once. Sample time point: peripheral blood 6 weeks after treatment start. The specimen was PBMCs, collected around atezolizumab (anti-PD-L1) treatment. The receptors were sampled from a man aged 55 to 70 with urothelial cancer.

The chain combines TRBV7-2 with TRBJ1-2, with 9 bases lining up with TRBD1. The junction had 12 bases not matched to a gene; V was cut back by 4 bases and J by 6 bases. Per germline, CDR1 SGHTA and CDR2 FQGNSA. The CDR3 runs to 16 residues. The CDR3: CASSSYKEQGAHGYTF. CDR3 in DNA: TGTGCCAGCAGCTCGTACAAGGAACAGGGGGCACATGGCTACACCTTC.

The chain carries TRBV5-1 and TRBJ1-4, with 9 nucleotides matching TRBD1. Per the germline V gene, CDR1 is SGHRS and CDR2 is YFSETQ. This CDR3 spans 15 amino acids. J gave up 7 bases and V 0 bases, and 4 bases lay outside the gene matches. CDR3 region: CASSLGDRVVEKLFF. The DNA for the CDR3 is TGCGCCAGCAGCTTGGGGGACAGGGTAGTTGAAAAACTGTTTTTT.

This chain connects TRBV28 to TRBJ2-2, with 11 bases identical to TRBD1. The CDR3 length is 18 residues. Per the germline V gene, CDR1 is MDHEN and CDR2 is SYDVKM. J lost 3 bases, V lost 6 bases, and 12 bases had no gene match. The CDR3 loop is CASRPGTGGYWDTGELFF. The CDR3 coding sequence is TGTGCCAGCAGACCCGGGACAGGGGGGTACTGGGACACCGGGGAGCTGTTTTTT.

This rearrangement joins TRBV5-4 to TRBJ1-3; perhaps TRBD1 as D (5 bases). CDR3 size: 15 residues. The germline gives CDR1 SGHNT, CDR2 YYREEE (reference sequence). V was shortened by 2 bases and J by 4 bases, with 13 bases between the two germline ends. In nucleotides, the CDR3 is TGTGCCAGCAGCTTTACAGGACGGCAGGGAAACACCATATATTTT. It is translated as CASSFTGRQGNTIYF. Full variable domain (rest looked up from reference TRBV5-4 and TRBJ1-3): ETGVTQSPTHLIKTRGQQVTLRCSSQSGHNTVSWYQQALGQGPQFIFQYYREEENGRGNFPPRFSGLQFPNYSSELNVNALELDDSALYLCASSFTGRQGNTIYFGEGSWLTVV.

The chain is built from TRBV28 and TRBJ1-2; a weak D match, TRBD1 (6 bases). V was trimmed by 9 bases and J by 1 base, leaving 9 bases between them. Germline lookup yields CDR1 MDHEN and CDR2 SYDVKM. The CDR3 is 12 amino acids. CDR3 in amino acids: CASKDSNYGYTF. The CDR3 bases are TGTGCCAGTAAGGACAGTAACTATGGCTACACCTTC.

The V call is TRBV1, the J call TRBJ1-1; the table's D call TRBD1 went unverified against the DNA. TRBV1 is recorded as a pseudogene. There are 16 residues in the CDR3. The CDR3 here is CTSSQDPGQGNTEAFF. The CDR3 nucleotides are TGCACCAGCAGCCAAGATCCGGGACAGGGGAACACTGAAGCTTTCTTT.

This sequence joins TRBV19 and TRBJ2-7, with TRBD1 as a possible D gene (6 bases). There are 15 residues in the CDR3. The ends were cut back, 7 bases at V and 0 bases at J, with 16 bases in the middle. Germline V gene data show CDR1 as LNHDA and CDR2 as SQIVND (reference sequence). The CDR3 spells CASNPTGLNSYEQYF. CDR3 bases: TGTGCCAGTAACCCGACAGGTCTCAACTCCTACGAGCAGTACTTC.

The chain carries TRBV10-3 and TRBJ2-7; D is possibly TRBD1 (5 bases). Germline V gene sequence: CDR1 ENHRY, CDR2 SYGVKD. The CDR3 contains 15 residues. V lost 0 bases to trimming and J lost 3 bases, with 12 bases between them. Here the CDR3 DNA reads TGTGCCATCAGTGAGTCGTCAGGGAACGACTACGAGCAGTACTTC. It yields the protein CAISESSGNDYEQYF.

The chain recombines TRBV7-3 with TRBJ2-5; 7 nucleotides agree with TRBD2. The CDR3 covers 14 residues. CDR1 and CDR2 (germline): SGHTA, FQGTGA. V lost 5 bases to trimming and J lost 4 bases; unmatched junction nucleotides: 7. CDR3 in DNA: TGTGCCAGCAGCCCCTGGACTAGGGGAGAGACCCAGTACTTC. This sequence encodes CASSPWTRGETQYF.

The chain employs TRBV7-2 and TRBJ2-2; TRBD1 might be the D (7 bases). V was pared by 2 bases and J by 4 bases, with 11 bases between. CDR1 is SGHTA, CDR2 FQGNSA, per germline. The CDR3 is 15 amino acids. The CDR3, as DNA: TGTGCCAGCAGCTTATCAGGGGGGAGCACCGGGGAGCTGTTTTTT. Translating it yields CASSLSGGSTGELFF. Filled out from reference TRBV7-2 and TRBJ2-2, the complete variable domain reads GAGVSQSPSNKVTEKGKDVELRCDPISGHTALYWYRQSLGQGLEFLIYFQGNSAPDKSGLPSDRFSAERTGGSVSTLTIQRTQQEDSAVYLCASSLSGGSTGELFFGEGSRLTVL.

V usage is TRBV30 and J usage is TRBJ2-7; perhaps TRBD2 as D (6 bases). Germline-derived CDR1 and CDR2 are GTSNPN and SVGIG (reference sequence). This CDR3 has 13 amino acids. V lost 2 bases and J 2 bases, leaving 10 bases between the germline ends. For the CDR3, the DNA is TGTGCCTGGAGTAATAGCGGTACCTACGAGCAGTACTTC. Encoded protein: CAWSNSGTYEQYF.

In this sample, this clone turned up once. The V call is TRBV11-2, the J call TRBJ2-7; D unclear. The germline gives CDR1 SGHAT, CDR2 FQNNGV. Trimming removed 1 base at V and 0 bases at J, with 10 bases between. There are 15 residues in the CDR3. CDR3 in amino acids: CASSLVGGYSYEQYF. The CDR3 DNA reads as TGTGCCAGCAGCTTAGTTGGCGGCTACTCCTACGAGCAGTACTTC.

The chain has TRBV7-8 and TRBJ1-2; a weak D match, TRBD1 (6 bases). V was cut by 5 bases and J by 8 bases, with 18 bases left in between. The germline CDR1 and CDR2 sequences are SGHVS and FQNEAQ. The CDR3 is 14 amino acids. DNA for the CDR3: TGTGCCAGCAGCGACCGAAGGGGGTTGGGCGGCTACACCTTC. This encodes CASSDRRGLGGYTF.

The V gene is TRBV27, the J gene TRBJ2-1; 14 nucleotides agree with TRBD2. The CDR3 runs 15 residues. The germline V gene encodes CDR1 MNHEY and CDR2 SMNVEV (reference sequence). V shed 5 bases, J shed 6 bases, and the junction held 3 bases outside the gene matches. The CDR3 nucleotides read TGTGCCAGCAGTCTGGGACTAGCGGGAGTCAATGAGCAGTTCTTC. Protein: CASSLGLAGVNEQFF.

The V call is TRBV18, the J call TRBJ1-1; D ambiguous. Trimming took 3 bases from V and 6 from J, leaving 17 bases between them. CDR1 is KGHSH and CDR2 is LQKENI in the germline V gene. CDR3 length: 15 amino acids. CDR3 nucleotide sequence: TGTGCCAGCTCACCTGGCGCTAGGCCGGTCTCTGAAGCTTTCTTT. It specifies CASSPGARPVSEAFF.

This clone has ten or more counts. The V gene is TRBV4-1, the J gene TRBJ1-1; unclear D gene. Trimming took 3 bases from V and 5 from J, leaving 19 bases between them. Germline-derived CDR1 and CDR2 are MGHRA and YSYEKL. The CDR3 runs to 16 residues. For the CDR3, the DNA is TGCGCCAGCAGCCAGGCGCTTGTGGGAGGTGGAACTGAAGCTTTCTTT. It specifies CASSQALVGGGTEAFF.

The rearrangement uses TRBV9 and TRBJ2-5; TRBD2 agrees at 7 bases. The CDR3 runs 15 residues. Germline V CDR1 and CDR2: SGDLS, YYNGEE. The J segment lost 0 bases and the V segment lost 3 bases, leaving 5 bases of the junction unmatched. As DNA, the CDR3 is TGTGCCAGCAGCGCAAGCGGGACGTACCAAGAGACCCAGTACTTC. Protein: CASSASGTYQETQYF.

The chain joins TRBV6-5 to TRBJ2-7; 7 positions agree with TRBD2. Unmatched junction bases numbered 10, after V lost 8 bases and J lost 6 bases. Germline V gives CDR1 MNHEY, CDR2 SVGAGI. This CDR3 has 13 amino acids. In DNA, the CDR3 is TGTGCCAGCCGACCGGGAGGAAGAGGCGAGCAGTACTTC. Its protein product is CASRPGGRGEQYF.

V and J are TRBV5-6 and TRBJ2-4; TRBD2 agrees at 10 bases. This CDR3 region has 19 residues. Trimming cost V 6 bases and J 1 base; bases outside gene matches: 16. The germline V gene has CDR1 SGHDT and CDR2 YYEEEE. The CDR3 loop reads CASTLRQAGGLHAKNIQYF. CDR3 DNA: TGTGCCAGCACCCTCCGACAAGCGGGGGGGCTCCACGCCAAAAACATTCAGTACTTC.

The chain combines TRBV5-1 with TRBJ1-6, with D uncertain. Between the trimmed V and J ends, which lost 4 bases and 7 bases, there was a span of 12 bases. Germline CDR1 SGHRS, CDR2 YFSETQ. The CDR3 loop spans 14 amino acids. The CDR3 loop reads CASSETTPNSPLHF. Here the CDR3 DNA reads TGCGCCAGCAGCGAGACAACTCCGAATTCACCCCTCCACTTT.

This clone was recorded only once. The rearrangement links TRBV28 to TRBJ2-5; TRBD1 might be the D (6 bases). The CDR3 covers 14 residues. V gave up 6 bases and J gave up 3 bases, with 14 bases separating them. Germline V gene lookup returns CDR1 MDHEN and CDR2 SYDVKM. CDR3 DNA sequence: TGTGCCAGCAGGAATGACAGGCCTAAAGAGACCCAGTACTTC. Translated, it gives CASRNDRPKETQYF.

This clone was detected only once. This rearrangement joins TRBV6-1 to TRBJ1-1; D is uncertain. Deletions cut 4 bases from V and 6 bases from J, with 9 bases between. This CDR3 has 12 amino acids. Per the germline V gene, CDR1 is MNHNS and CDR2 is SASEGT. This CDR3 reads CASSGLLAEAFF. In DNA form, the CDR3 reads TGTGCCAGCAGTGGTCTTTTAGCTGAAGCTTTCTTT.

V usage is TRBV7-8 and J usage is TRBJ2-7; 11 bases line up with TRBD2. CDR1 and CDR2 from the germline V gene are SGHVS and FQNEAQ. V lost 5 bases to trimming and J lost 2 bases; unmatched junction nucleotides: 2. The CDR3 loop spans 14 amino acids. Written as DNA, the CDR3 is TGTGCCAGCAGCACTAGCGGGAGAGCCTACGAGCAGTACTTC. It codes for CASSTSGRAYEQYF.

The chain carries TRBV7-2 and TRBJ2-7, with D perhaps TRBD1 (5 bases). Germline V gene lookup returns CDR1 SGHTA and CDR2 FQGNSA. Trimming left V 3 bases short and J 1 base short, with 13 bases between. CDR3 length: 15 residues. CDR3 amino acids: CASSFDSQISYEQYF. The CDR3 nucleotides read TGTGCCAGCAGCTTTGACAGCCAGATTTCCTACGAGCAGTACTTC.

This clone has more than one count but fewer than ten. V is TRBV28 and J is TRBJ2-1; tentative D call: TRBD1 (6 bases). CDR1 MDHEN and CDR2 SYDVKM come from the germline V gene. Trimming cost V 6 bases and J 8 bases, with 14 bases left between them. The CDR3 has 13 residues. The CDR3 spells CASSLQGSHEQFF. In nucleotides, the CDR3 is TGTGCCAGCAGCCTCCAGGGGTCGCATGAGCAGTTCTTC.

This clone was found once. This rearrangement joins TRBV4-1 to TRBJ1-2; D may be TRBD1 (5 bases). The CDR3 has 15 residues. V was shortened by 0 bases and J by 6 bases, with 14 bases between the two germline ends. CDR1 MGHRA and CDR2 YSYEKL come from the germline V gene. In nucleotides, the CDR3 is TGCGCCAGCAGCCAAGATACTGGCAGGGAGGATGGCTACACCTTC. Its translation is CASSQDTGREDGYTF.

This chain connects TRBV7-7 to TRBJ2-3, with D unresolved. This CDR3 has 14 amino acids. Trimming took off 5 bases at V and 4 bases at J, with 13 bases between the two ends. Germline V gene sequence: CDR1 SSHAT, CDR2 FNYEAQ (reference sequence). The CDR3 coding sequence is TGTGCCAGCAGCCAGTCCCTGCAGGCAGATACGCAGTATTTT. Translated, it gives CASSQSLQADTQYF.